This entry concerns a single T cell receptor (beta chain). The antigen remains undetermined. These data originate in a study of monozygotic twins with inflammatory bowel disease. The CDR3 length is 13 residues. The germline V gene encodes CDR1 SGHTA and CDR2 FQGNSA. Blood (approximately 2.5 ml) was collected from every donor individually. Broader study findings: There was no support for any single strong signal or clonotype associated with IBD.

Template switching was used to attach UMIs, which incorporated a 6-nucleotide sample barcode. TCRdb re-called the 5' RACE reads and catalogs CDR3 proteins one per entry, DNA excluded. With over 110,000 distinct CDR3 sequences in the sample, the ten largest clones hold about 2.6%. The receptor comes from a human donor with ulcerative colitis or Crohn's disease, or a healthy co-twin of an affected twin (not recorded which). Sequenced sample: blood. The rearrangement uses TRBV7-2 and TRBJ2-7; the TCRdb call, TRBD1, lacks DNA for checking. The CDR3 loop reads CASSDSPSYEQYF.